This entry lists 24 T cell receptor beta chains sequenced from one sample in a study of blood T cell repertoires in COVID-19. Sequenced by immunoSEQ multiplex PCR; TCRdb stores in-frame clones only, minus some. The sample carries more than 200,000 clones, approximately 81% recorded once. Source material: peripheral blood. These receptors all come from a woman of 80 years or more with acute or convalescent COVID-19.

The V call is TRBV9, the J call TRBJ1-2; TRBD1 matches at 10 bases. This CDR3 has 15 residues. The J segment lost 4 bases and the V segment lost 3 bases, leaving 6 bases of the junction unmatched. CDR1 is SGDLS and CDR2 is YYNGEE in the germline V gene. CDR3 in amino acids: CASSARTGGAYGYTF. The CDR3 DNA is TGTGCCAGCAGCGCCCGGACAGGGGGGGCCTATGGCTACACCTTC. The whole variable domain, filled in from reference TRBV9 and TRBJ1-2, reads DSGVTQTPKHLITATGQRVTLRCSPRSGDLSVYWYQQSLDQGLQFLIQYYNGEERAKGNILERFSAQQFPDLHSELNLSSLELGDSALYFCASSARTGGAYGYTFGSGTRLTVV.

This chain connects TRBV27 to TRBJ2-5; maybe TRBD2 (5 bases). CDR3 length: 16 amino acids. Germline CDR1 reads MNHEY; CDR2 reads SMNVEV (reference sequence). Trimming cost V 2 bases and J 1 base, with 14 bases left between them. Here the CDR3 DNA reads TGTGCCAGCAGTTTAATGGGCGGGTCGCTCCAAGAGACCCAGTACTTC. The encoded protein is CASSLMGGSLQETQYF.

V usage is TRBV7-2 and J usage is TRBJ1-1, with 7 bases matching TRBD1. The CDR3 is made up of 14 amino acids. Germline V gene sequence: CDR1 SGHTA, CDR2 FQGNSA. V shed 4 bases and J 6 bases; nucleotides not matched to a gene: 8. The CDR3 loop reads CASSSQLTGPEAFF. The DNA of the CDR3 is TGTGCCAGCAGCTCTCAACTGACAGGGCCTGAAGCTTTCTTT. The full variable domain, its missing parts supplied by reference TRBV7-2 and TRBJ1-1, is GAGVSQSPSNKVTEKGKDVELRCDPISGHTALYWYRQSLGQGLEFLIYFQGNSAPDKSGLPSDRFSAERTGGSVSTLTIQRTQQEDSAVYLCASSSQLTGPEAFFGQGTRLTVV.

The CDR3 coding sequence is TGTGCCAGCACCGAACTAGCGGGGGGCTCCTACGAGCAGTACTTC. This codes for CASTELAGGSYEQYF. This sequence joins TRBV6-5 and TRBJ2-7; 12 positions agree with TRBD2. Germline CDR1 reads MNHEY; CDR2 reads SVGAGI. The CDR3 spans 15 residues. V trimming: 7 bases; J trimming: 0 bases; junction bases outside the gene matches: 4.

CDR3 sequence (DNA): TGTGCCAGCAGCGTAGACGGAGGCGGGGGCTCCTACAATGAGCAGTTCTTC. Protein: CASSVDGGGGSYNEQFF. The chain carries TRBV9 and TRBJ2-1; TRBD2 aligns across 7 bases. Germline V gene sequence: CDR1 SGDLS, CDR2 YYNGEE. The CDR3 runs 17 residues. V trimming: 0 bases; J trimming: 0 bases; junction bases outside the gene matches: 6.

The J gene is TRBJ1-5, the V gene TRBV19, with D possibly matching TRBD1 (5 bases). This CDR3 comprises 17 residues. The germline V gene encodes CDR1 LNHDA and CDR2 SQIVND (reference sequence). Trimming left V 4 bases short and J 6 bases short, with 22 bases between. CDR3 residues: CASSTTHTGSRGQPQHF. In nucleotides, the CDR3 is TGTGCCAGTAGTACTACTCATACCGGGTCAAGGGGTCAGCCCCAGCATTTT.

The genes are TRBV4-1 and TRBJ2-3, with 9 nucleotides matching TRBD1. Germline-derived CDR1 and CDR2 are MGHRA and YSYEKL. V was clipped by 1 base and J by 1 base; unmatched bases: 3. The CDR3 loop spans 16 amino acids. CDR3 coding DNA: TGCGCCAGCAGCCAAGCGGGGACAGGGCGCACAGATACGCAGTATTTT. Its protein product is CASSQAGTGRTDTQYF.

The chain is built from TRBV7-8 and TRBJ1-5; D might be TRBD1 (5 bases). The CDR3 has 17 residues. The V gene lost 0 bases and the J gene lost 0 bases, with 12 bases spanning the gap. Germline loops: CDR1 SGHVS, CDR2 FQNEAQ. This CDR3 is CASSLAPGRGSNQPQHF. The CDR3, as DNA: TGTGCCAGCAGCTTAGCGCCAGGGCGGGGTAGCAATCAGCCCCAGCATTTT.

This chain joins TRBV2 and TRBJ1-2, with 10 nucleotides matching TRBD1. The germline V gene has CDR1 SNHLY and CDR2 FYNNEI. The CDR3 contains 15 residues. V was pared by 6 bases and J by 8 bases, with 12 bases of the junction left unmatched. CDR3: CASSVETGGARGYTF. CDR3 coding DNA: TGTGCCAGCAGCGTAGAGACAGGGGGCGCGCGGGGCTACACCTTC.

This clone was detected only once. This chain joins TRBV5-4 and TRBJ2-3, with 10 bases matching TRBD2. The V gene end was trimmed by 1 base and the J gene end by 0 bases; junction bases not matched to a gene: 5. Germline V gene sequence: CDR1 SGHNT, CDR2 YYREEE (reference sequence). This CDR3 spans 17 amino acids. Written as DNA, the CDR3 is TGTGCCAGCAGCTTGTTTAGCGGGGGGCCAAGCACAGATACGCAGTATTTT. It encodes CASSLFSGGPSTDTQYF. Full variable domain (rest looked up from reference TRBV5-4 and TRBJ2-3): ETGVTQSPTHLIKTRGQQVTLRCSSQSGHNTVSWYQQALGQGPQFIFQYYREEENGRGNFPPRFSGLQFPNYSSELNVNALELDDSALYLCASSLFSGGPSTDTQYFGPGTRLTVL.

J is TRBJ2-7 and V is TRBV6-5; TRBD1 agrees at 11 bases. This CDR3 region has 15 residues. Losses at the gene ends were 4 bases for V and 1 base for J; bases not matched to a gene: 3. Germline CDR1 MNHEY, CDR2 SVGAGI. The CDR3 DNA follows: TGTGCCAGCAGTTTCGGACAGGGGGCGTCCTACGAGCAGTACTTC. Its protein product is CASSFGQGASYEQYF.

The rearrangement links TRBV6-5 to TRBJ1-1, with D hard to call. Germline assignment: CDR1 MNHEY and CDR2 SVGAGI. The CDR3 extends over 15 amino acids. Between the trimmed V and J ends, which lost 11 bases and 1 base, there was a span of 20 bases. This chain's CDR3 is CASIPGIRGNTEAFF. In DNA, the CDR3 is TGTGCCTCCATTCCGGGCATCCGGGGGAACACTGAAGCTTTCTTT.

V usage is TRBV15 and J usage is TRBJ2-2; TRBD1 matches at 9 bases. J lost 8 bases, V lost 0 bases, and 7 bases had no gene match. Germline CDR1 reads LNHNV; CDR2 reads YYDKDF (reference sequence). The CDR3 loop spans 16 amino acids. In DNA, the CDR3 is TGTGCCACCAGCAGAGAAAGGGGACAGGGCCTTGGGGAGCTGTTTTTT. It codes for CATSRERGQGLGELFF. Variable domain in full (rest from reference TRBV15 and TRBJ2-2): DAMVIQNPRYQVTQFGKPVTLSCSQTLNHNVMYWYQQKSSQAPKLLFHYYDKDFNNEADTPDNFQSRRPNTSFCFLDIRSPGLGDTAMYLCATSRERGQGLGELFFGEGSRLTVL.

The rearrangement links TRBV27 to TRBJ2-5; TRBD2 aligns across 11 bases. Germline values: CDR1 MNHEY, CDR2 SMNVEV (reference sequence). This CDR3 is 18 amino acids long. V dropped 2 bases and J dropped 1; count of bases not matched to a gene: 9. CDR3 loop: CASSLTSGGFRAQETQYF. In DNA, the CDR3 is TGTGCCAGCAGTTTAACTAGCGGGGGATTCCGGGCCCAAGAGACCCAGTACTTC.

The chain carries TRBV10-1 and TRBJ2-2; D may be TRBD2 (6 bases). V shed 4 bases and J shed 3 bases, with 24 bases lying between them. The CDR3 has 19 residues. Germline CDR1 is WNHNN and CDR2 is SYGVQD (reference sequence). The CDR3 reads CASSGPLARAAKDTGELFF. The CDR3 DNA reads TGCGCCAGCAGTGGGCCCCTAGCGCGGGCAGCTAAGGACACCGGGGAGCTGTTTTTT.

The genes are TRBV18 and TRBJ1-5, with TRBD1 identical over 10 bases. V lost 3 bases, J lost 3 bases, and 11 bases stayed unmatched. The germline CDR1 and CDR2 sequences are KGHSH and LQKENI. The CDR3 is 18 amino acids. Here the CDR3 DNA reads TGTGCCAGCTCACCTTTCCCCCTGGGACAGGGGAACAATCAGCCCCAGCATTTT. As protein: CASSPFPLGQGNNQPQHF.

V is TRBV4-2 and J is TRBJ2-1, with a weak D call TRBD1 (5 bases). With 9 bases removed from V and 6 bases from J, the gap between germline ends came to 6 bases. Looked up from germline, CDR1 is LGHNA and CDR2 is YNFKEQ. The CDR3 length is 10 residues. The CDR3 bases are TGTGCCAGTAGGGGCAATGAGCAGTTCTTC. This codes for CASRGNEQFF.

The chain is built from TRBV2 and TRBJ2-7; possible D gene TRBD2, 5 bases. The length of the CDR3 is 13 residues. Germline CDR1 SNHLY, CDR2 FYNNEI. Deletions cut 10 bases from V and 1 base from J, with 14 bases between. In nucleotides, the CDR3 is TGTGCCACCTCCGGGCTAGCTTCCTACGAGCAGTACTTC. Its translation: CATSGLASYEQYF.

The chain joins TRBV2 to TRBJ1-2; 7 positions match TRBD1. Germline V gene sequence: CDR1 SNHLY, CDR2 FYNNEI. The V segment lost 7 bases and the J segment 8 bases; nucleotides outside the gene matches: 13. CDR3 size: 14 residues. In DNA, the CDR3 is TGTGCCAGCACCAACAGCGACAGGGTAGGCGGCTACACCTTC. Translation: CASTNSDRVGGYTF.

The V call is TRBV28, the J call TRBJ1-2, with 7 bases aligning to TRBD1. Germline assignment: CDR1 MDHEN and CDR2 SYDVKM. The trim removed 3 bases at V and 8 bases at J, leaving 9 bases unmatched. CDR3 length: 14 residues. The CDR3 region has the DNA TGTGCCAGCAGTTTTAATTTGCCGGACAGGGGCTACACCTTC. This translates into CASSFNLPDRGYTF.

The rearrangement joins TRBV11-2 to TRBJ2-7; 7 bases are a match to TRBD2. The CDR3 totals 15 residues. CDR1 and CDR2 (germline): SGHAT, FQNNGV. J gave up 4 bases and V 2 bases, and 8 bases lay outside the gene matches. The CDR3 reads CASSLFGGSIYEQYF. DNA for the CDR3: TGTGCCAGCAGCTTATTTGGCGGGAGTATATACGAGCAGTACTTC.

The V gene is TRBV30, the J gene TRBJ2-1, with TRBD2 identical over 9 bases. J was trimmed by 12 bases and V by 2 bases; bases with no gene match: 5. CDR3 length equals 12 residues. The germline gives CDR1 GTSNPN, CDR2 SVGIG (reference sequence). The chain's CDR3 is CAWSPSGTPQFF. CDR3 nucleotide sequence: TGTGCCTGGAGTCCTAGCGGGACCCCGCAGTTCTTC.

The rearrangement joins TRBV15 to TRBJ1-5; 10 bases fit TRBD1. The ends lost 1 base at V and 7 bases at J; junction bases unmatched: 7. This CDR3 spans 16 amino acids. Germline V CDR1 and CDR2: LNHNV, YYDKDF (reference sequence). The CDR3 nucleotides read TGTGCCACCAGCAGAGGGGACAGGGGAGCGGGACAGCCCCAGCATTTT. Amino acids: CATSRGDRGAGQPQHF.

The rearrangement uses TRBV18 and TRBJ1-1; D ambiguous. Per germline, CDR1 KGHSH and CDR2 LQKENI. The CDR3 runs 12 residues. With 2 bases removed from V and 4 bases from J, the gap between germline ends came to 5 bases. The CDR3 DNA reads as TGTGCCAGCTCACCAGGCAGCACTGAAGCTTTCTTT. Amino acids: CASSPGSTEAFF.